The entry below gives a single T cell receptor (beta chain) sequence along with its context. Seattle patient enrollment occurred during active infection, with longitudinal follow-up thereafter. V lost 4 bases and J lost 1, with 11 bases in between. The CDR3 runs 14 residues. The germline V gene has CDR1 PRHDT and CDR2 FYEKMQ (reference sequence). These data originate in a study of blood T cell repertoires in COVID-19. Looking at the study overall: Donors in the United States, Italy and Spain gave samples during acute or convalescent COVID-19. PBMCs, B-cell-depleted T cells, or T cells provided the cDNA or gDNA that made up the material.

Original handling: Counts of nucleated cells, estimated from reference gene primer amplification, were obtained. Profiling relied on immunoSEQ multiplex PCR, and the TCRdb table lists in-frame clones only, not all of them. V and J calls and clone size come straight from that table; D and trimming were deduced from the DNA. The data contain about 280,000 clones, roughly 86% of them singletons. The chain joins TRBV13 to TRBJ2-7; a weak D match, TRBD1 (5 bases). The sequenced sample was peripheral blood. The source of this sequence is a woman under 40 with COVID-19, enrolled during active disease. This CDR3 reads CASSSGHQSYEQYF. CDR3 nucleotides: TGTGCCAGCAGCTCAGGACACCAATCCTACGAGCAGTACTTC. Combining the CDR3 with reference TRBV13 and TRBJ2-7 gives the whole variable domain AAGVIQSPRHLIKEKRETATLKCYPIPRHDTVYWYQQGPGQDPQFLISFYEKMQSDKGSIPDRFSAQQFSDYHSELNMSSLELGDSALYFCASSSGHQSYEQYFGPGTRLTVT.